The rows below give T cell receptor beta chains drawn from one sample of a study of blood T cell repertoires in COVID-19. Using immunoSEQ multiplex PCR, the repertoire was profiled, and TCRdb retains in-frame clones only, with some absent. The data hold a few hundred thousand clones, with 88% observed a single time. The sample was peripheral blood. These receptors were obtained from a woman younger than 45 with COVID-19, enrolled during active disease. Both conserved end residues are part of each CDR3. D genes are given only for firm matches. Clone size, where shown, is once, few, many, or a class for clones that have expanded.

clone size: .
J gene: TRBJ1-2
V gene: TRBV29-1
D gene: .
CDR3 protein: CSVETGNYGYTF
CDR3 DNA: TGCAGCGTAGAAACAGGGAACTATGGCTACACCTTC

clone size: .
J gene: TRBJ1-5
V gene: TRBV7-3
D gene: TRBD1
CDR3 protein: CASSHKPGTGNQPQHF
CDR3 DNA: TGTGCCAGCAGCCACAAGCCGGGGACAGGGAATCAGCCCCAGCATTTT

clone size: .
J gene: TRBJ2-7
V gene: TRBV5-1
D gene: .
CDR3 protein: CASGLGMTYEQYF
CDR3 DNA: TGCGCCAGCGGACTGGGGATGACCTACGAGCAGTACTTC

clone size: .
J gene: TRBJ2-7
V gene: TRBV7-2
D gene: TRBD2
CDR3 protein: CASSFISGRGTREQYF
CDR3 DNA: TGTGCCAGCAGCTTCATTAGCGGGAGAGGGACGAGGGAGCAGTACTTC

clone size: .
J gene: TRBJ2-5
V gene: TRBV7-9
D gene: .
CDR3 protein: CASSLAGVVETQYF
CDR3 DNA: TGTGCCAGCAGCTTAGCGGGAGTCGTGGAGACCCAGTACTTC

clone size: .
J gene: TRBJ1-2
V gene: TRBV6-6
D gene: TRBD1
CDR3 protein: CASSRLTGGQGGDRYGYTF
CDR3 DNA: TGTGCCAGCAGTCGTCTTACAGGGGGTCAGGGTGGAGATAGGTATGGCTACACCTTC

clone size: once
J gene: TRBJ2-5
V gene: TRBV28
D gene: .
CDR3 protein: CASSLFVVPQETQYF
CDR3 DNA: TGTGCCAGCAGTCTATTTGTGGTGCCCCAGGAGACCCAGTACTTC

clone size: .
J gene: TRBJ1-5
V gene: TRBV4-1
D gene: .
CDR3 protein: CASSLQLGNQPQHF
CDR3 DNA: TGCGCCAGCAGCCTTCAGTTGGGCAATCAGCCCCAGCATTTT

clone size: few
J gene: TRBJ1-3
V gene: TRBV2
D gene: .
CDR3 protein: CASSDRTAQGNTIYF
CDR3 DNA: TGTGCCAGCAGTGATAGGACAGCCCAAGGAAACACCATATATTTT

clone size: .
J gene: TRBJ1-5
V gene: TRBV4-2
D gene: .
CDR3 protein: CASSQDRGSTQPQHF
CDR3 DNA: TGTGCCAGCAGCCAAGATCGAGGCAGTACCCAGCCCCAGCATTTT

clone size: .
J gene: TRBJ1-6
V gene: TRBV6-6
D gene: .
CDR3 protein: CASSYYRGNSPLHF
CDR3 DNA: TGTGCCAGCAGTTACTATAGGGGCAATTCACCCCTCCACTTT

clone size: .
J gene: TRBJ1-5
V gene: TRBV19
D gene: TRBD1
CDR3 protein: CASRETTGQGSGQPQHF
CDR3 DNA: TGTGCCAGTAGGGAAACGACGGGACAGGGGTCAGGGCAGCCCCAGCATTTT

clone size: .
J gene: TRBJ2-5
V gene: TRBV28
D gene: .
CDR3 protein: CASSLTGTETQYF
CDR3 DNA: TGTGCCAGCAGTTTAACGGGTACGGAGACCCAGTACTTC

clone size: .
J gene: TRBJ1-1
V gene: TRBV28
D gene: .
CDR3 protein: CASSPDSMNTEAFF
CDR3 DNA: TGTGCCAGCAGCCCGGACAGCATGAACACTGAAGCTTTCTTT

clone size: .
J gene: TRBJ2-2
V gene: TRBV5-1
D gene: .
CDR3 protein: CASRPGTPPGELFF
CDR3 DNA: TGCGCCAGCAGGCCCGGGACTCCTCCCGGGGAGCTGTTTTTT

clone size: .
J gene: TRBJ1-5
V gene: TRBV28
D gene: .
CDR3 protein: CASSQYTGTTNQPQHF
CDR3 DNA: TGTGCCAGCAGCCAATATACAGGGACCACCAATCAGCCCCAGCATTTT

clone size: .
J gene: TRBJ1-2
V gene: TRBV5-4
D gene: .
CDR3 protein: CASSSPLDRLANYGYTF
CDR3 DNA: TGTGCCAGCAGCTCGCCACTCGACAGGCTGGCTAACTATGGCTACACCTTC

clone size: .
J gene: TRBJ1-1
V gene: TRBV5-1
D gene: .
CDR3 protein: CASSWGDRRGTEAFF
CDR3 DNA: TGCGCCAGCAGCTGGGGAGACAGGCGGGGGACTGAAGCTTTCTTT

clone size: .
J gene: TRBJ2-2
V gene: TRBV5-4
D gene: TRBD2
CDR3 protein: CASSVAGGTGELFF
CDR3 DNA: TGTGCCAGCAGCGTAGCGGGTGGCACCGGGGAGCTGTTTTTT

clone size: .
J gene: TRBJ2-1
V gene: TRBV10-3
D gene: TRBD2
CDR3 protein: CAISEAGGRGAYNEQFF
CDR3 DNA: TGTGCCATCAGTGAGGCGGGGGGGCGCGGGGCCTACAATGAGCAGTTCTTC

clone size: .
J gene: TRBJ2-1
V gene: TRBV5-4
D gene: TRBD2
CDR3 protein: CASSWGLAGKNEQFF
CDR3 DNA: TGTGCCAGCAGCTGGGGACTAGCGGGAAAAAATGAGCAGTTCTTC

clone size: .
J gene: TRBJ1-1
V gene: TRBV19
D gene: TRBD1
CDR3 protein: CASSIRGQGAAEAFF
CDR3 DNA: TGTGCCAGTAGTATCAGAGGGCAGGGGGCTGCTGAAGCTTTCTTT

clone size: .
J gene: TRBJ2-5
V gene: TRBV30
D gene: TRBD2
CDR3 protein: CAWSPASGSLETQYF
CDR3 DNA: TGTGCCTGGAGTCCCGCTAGCGGGAGTCTCGAGACCCAGTACTTC

clone size: .
J gene: TRBJ2-2
V gene: TRBV6-2/TRBV6-3
D gene: TRBD1
CDR3 protein: CASSRDSQGTGELFF
CDR3 DNA: TGTGCCAGCAGCCGGGACAGCCAAGGTACCGGGGAGCTGTTTTTT

clone size: .
J gene: TRBJ2-1
V gene: TRBV7-9
D gene: .
CDR3 protein: CASSLFQGSTYNEQFF
CDR3 DNA: TGTGCCAGCAGCTTATTCCAGGGGTCAACTTACAATGAGCAGTTCTTC

clone size: .
J gene: TRBJ1-1
V gene: TRBV2
D gene: TRBD1
CDR3 protein: CASRMTGSTEAFF
CDR3 DNA: TGTGCCAGCAGAATGACAGGGAGCACTGAAGCTTTCTTT

clone size: .
J gene: TRBJ2-1
V gene: TRBV11-2
D gene: .
CDR3 protein: CASSLLGTYDNEQFF
CDR3 DNA: TGTGCCAGCAGCTTATTAGGGACATATGACAATGAGCAGTTCTTC

clone size: .
J gene: TRBJ2-3
V gene: TRBV30
D gene: .
CDR3 protein: CAWSRGLPQADTQYF
CDR3 DNA: TGTGCCTGGAGTAGAGGGCTACCCCAGGCAGATACGCAGTATTTT

clone size: .
J gene: TRBJ2-3
V gene: TRBV19
D gene: TRBD1
CDR3 protein: CASSFDRGLGTQYF
CDR3 DNA: TGTGCCAGTAGTTTCGACAGGGGTCTAGGTACGCAGTATTTT

clone size: few
J gene: TRBJ2-5
V gene: TRBV2
D gene: .
CDR3 protein: CASRKGSGKETQYF
CDR3 DNA: TGTGCCAGCAGGAAAGGGTCGGGGAAAGAGACCCAGTACTTC

clone size: .
J gene: TRBJ1-5
V gene: TRBV19
D gene: TRBD1
CDR3 protein: CASSDTGGGFQPQHF
CDR3 DNA: TGTGCCAGTAGTGATACAGGGGGAGGTTTTCAGCCCCAGCATTTT

clone size: .
J gene: TRBJ2-7
V gene: TRBV7-9
D gene: .
CDR3 protein: CASSFSISTYEQYF
CDR3 DNA: TGTGCCAGCAGCTTTAGTATTTCAACCTACGAGCAGTACTTC

clone size: .
J gene: TRBJ1-1
V gene: TRBV7-3
D gene: TRBD1
CDR3 protein: CASSLGQGGNTEAFF
CDR3 DNA: TGTGCCAGCAGCTTAGGTCAGGGGGGGAACACTGAAGCTTTCTTT

clone size: .
J gene: TRBJ2-1
V gene: TRBV12-3/TRBV12-4
D gene: .
CDR3 protein: CASSLGGLNEQFF
CDR3 DNA: TGTGCCAGCAGTTTGGGGGGGCTCAATGAGCAGTTCTTC

clone size: .
J gene: TRBJ1-1
V gene: TRBV7-3
D gene: .
CDR3 protein: CASSPQGNTEAFF
CDR3 DNA: TGTGCCAGCAGCCCTCAGGGCAACACTGAAGCTTTCTTT

clone size: once
J gene: TRBJ2-5
V gene: TRBV19
D gene: .
CDR3 protein: CASSIGQGETQYF
CDR3 DNA: TGTGCCAGTAGTATAGGTCAGGGAGAGACCCAGTACTTC

clone size: .
J gene: TRBJ1-2
V gene: TRBV5-6
D gene: .
CDR3 protein: CASSQTTNYGYTF
CDR3 DNA: TGTGCCAGCAGCCAGACAACTAACTATGGCTACACCTTC

clone size: .
J gene: TRBJ2-1
V gene: TRBV29-1
D gene: .
CDR3 protein: CSVGVRVDSYNEQFF
CDR3 DNA: TGCAGCGTTGGAGTTCGGGTAGATTCCTACAATGAGCAGTTCTTC

clone size: once
J gene: TRBJ2-7
V gene: TRBV5-1
D gene: TRBD2
CDR3 protein: CASSPGRGAREQYF
CDR3 DNA: TGCGCCAGCAGCCCTGGGCGGGGGGCGCGGGAGCAGTACTTC

clone size: .
J gene: TRBJ2-4
V gene: TRBV2
D gene: .
CDR3 protein: CASSELRQANIQYF
CDR3 DNA: TGTGCCAGCAGTGAACTCAGGCAGGCCAACATTCAGTACTTC

clone size: .
J gene: TRBJ2-2
V gene: TRBV2
D gene: .
CDR3 protein: CASSSLANTGELFF
CDR3 DNA: TGTGCCAGCAGTTCCTTAGCGAACACCGGGGAGCTGTTTTTT

clone size: .
J gene: TRBJ2-1
V gene: TRBV6-6
D gene: TRBD2
CDR3 protein: CASSYALAGAYNEQFF
CDR3 DNA: TGTGCCAGCAGTTATGCGCTAGCGGGAGCCTACAATGAGCAGTTCTTC

clone size: .
J gene: TRBJ2-7
V gene: TRBV6-5
D gene: TRBD2
CDR3 protein: CASSYSGTSGRYEQYF
CDR3 DNA: TGTGCCAGCAGTTACTCCGGGACTAGCGGGCGTTACGAGCAGTACTTC

clone size: once
J gene: TRBJ2-7
V gene: TRBV11-2
D gene: TRBD2
CDR3 protein: CASSPLTSATYEQYF
CDR3 DNA: TGTGCCAGCAGCCCTCTGACTAGCGCGACCTACGAGCAGTACTTC

clone size: .
J gene: TRBJ2-2
V gene: TRBV12-3/TRBV12-4
D gene: .
CDR3 protein: CASSLRAGELFF
CDR3 DNA: TGTGCCAGCAGTTTAAGAGCCGGGGAGCTGTTTTTT